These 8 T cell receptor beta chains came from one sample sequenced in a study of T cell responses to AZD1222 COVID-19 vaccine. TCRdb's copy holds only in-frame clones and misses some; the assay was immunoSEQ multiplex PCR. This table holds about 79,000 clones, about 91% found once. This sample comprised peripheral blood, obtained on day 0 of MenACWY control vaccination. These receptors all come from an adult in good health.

The CDR3 loop is CASSQGTDHEAFF. The CDR3 DNA reads TGTGCCAGCAGCCAAGGGACAGACCATGAAGCTTTCTTT. This rearrangement joins TRBV14 to TRBJ1-1; tentative D call: TRBD1 (6 bases). Germline CDR1 reads SGHDN; CDR2 reads FVKESK. The CDR3 covers 13 residues. Trimming left V 1 base short and J 7 bases short, with 10 bases between.

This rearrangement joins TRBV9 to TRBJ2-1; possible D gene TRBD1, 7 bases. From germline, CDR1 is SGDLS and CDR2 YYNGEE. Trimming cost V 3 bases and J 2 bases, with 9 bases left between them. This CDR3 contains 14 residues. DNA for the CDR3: TGTGCCAGCAGCGGCGGGACAGCCTACAATGAGCAGTTCTTC. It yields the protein CASSGGTAYNEQFF.

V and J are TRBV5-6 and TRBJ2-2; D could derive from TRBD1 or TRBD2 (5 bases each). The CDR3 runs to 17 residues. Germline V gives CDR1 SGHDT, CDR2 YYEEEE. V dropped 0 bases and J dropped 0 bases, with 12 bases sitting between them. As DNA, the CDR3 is TGTGCCAGCAGCTTGGCCCTGGGGGTCGCGAACACCGGGGAGCTGTTTTTT. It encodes CASSLALGVANTGELFF.

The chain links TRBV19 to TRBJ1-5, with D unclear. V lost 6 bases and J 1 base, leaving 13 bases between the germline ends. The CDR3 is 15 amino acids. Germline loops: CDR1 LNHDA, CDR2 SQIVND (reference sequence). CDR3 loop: CASREHGVSNQPQHF. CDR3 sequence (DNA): TGTGCCAGTAGGGAACACGGGGTGAGCAATCAGCCCCAGCATTTT. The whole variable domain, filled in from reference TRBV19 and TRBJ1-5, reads DGGITQSPKYLFRKEGQNVTLSCEQNLNHDAMYWYRQDPGQGLRLIYYSQIVNDFQKGDIAEGYSVSREKKESFPLTVTSAQKNPTAFYLCASREHGVSNQPQHFGDGTRLSIL.

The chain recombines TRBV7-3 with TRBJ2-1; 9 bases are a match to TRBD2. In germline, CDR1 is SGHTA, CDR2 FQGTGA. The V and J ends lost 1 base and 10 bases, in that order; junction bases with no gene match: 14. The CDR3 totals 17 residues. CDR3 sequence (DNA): TGTGCCAGCAGCTTAAATCCCGGGACTAGCCTCGGGGGAGAGCAGTTCTTC. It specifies CASSLNPGTSLGGEQFF.

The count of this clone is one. For the CDR3, the DNA is TGTGCCAGCAGTTTGTTTAGCGGGACCAGCACAGATACGCAGTATTTT. It is translated as CASSLFSGTSTDTQYF. J is TRBJ2-3 and V is TRBV28; 8 nucleotides align to TRBD2. Per germline, CDR1 MDHEN and CDR2 SYDVKM. The CDR3 is 16 residues long. V dropped 3 bases and J dropped 0; count of bases not matched to a gene: 5.

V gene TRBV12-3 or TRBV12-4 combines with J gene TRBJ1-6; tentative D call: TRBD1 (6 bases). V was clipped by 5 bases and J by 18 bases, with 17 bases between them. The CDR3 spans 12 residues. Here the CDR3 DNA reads TGTGCCAGCAGTCGGATGGACAGTCGTCACCACTTT. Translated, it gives CASSRMDSRHHF.

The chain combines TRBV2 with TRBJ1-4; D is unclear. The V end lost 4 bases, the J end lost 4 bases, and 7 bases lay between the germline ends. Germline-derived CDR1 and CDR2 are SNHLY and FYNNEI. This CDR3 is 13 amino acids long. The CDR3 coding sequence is TGTGCCAGCAGTGTCCCGCTTAATGAAAAACTGTTTTTT. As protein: CASSVPLNEKLFF.